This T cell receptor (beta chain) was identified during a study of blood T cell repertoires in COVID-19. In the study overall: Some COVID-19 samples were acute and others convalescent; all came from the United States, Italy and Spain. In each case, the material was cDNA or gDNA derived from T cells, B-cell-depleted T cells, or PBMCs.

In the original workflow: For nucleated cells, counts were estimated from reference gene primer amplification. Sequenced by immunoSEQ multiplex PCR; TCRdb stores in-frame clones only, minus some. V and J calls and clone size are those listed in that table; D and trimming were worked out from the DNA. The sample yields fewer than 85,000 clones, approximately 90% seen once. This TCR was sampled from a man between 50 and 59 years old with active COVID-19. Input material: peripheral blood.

CDR3 amino acids: CASSLNRGRSTEAFF. As DNA, the CDR3 is TGTGCCAGCAGTTTGAACAGGGGGCGGAGCACTGAAGCTTTCTTT. The rearrangement uses TRBV28 and TRBJ1-1; TRBD1 matches 9 bases. V trimming: 3 bases; J trimming: 4 bases; junction bases outside the gene matches: 6. Germline CDR1 is MDHEN and CDR2 is SYDVKM. The CDR3 covers 15 residues. Filled out from reference TRBV28 and TRBJ1-1, the complete variable domain reads DVKVTQSSRYLVKRTGEKVFLECVQDMDHENMFWYRQDPGLGLRLIYFSYDVKMKEKGDIPEGYSVSREKKERFSLILESASTNQTSMYLCASSLNRGRSTEAFFGQGTRLTVV.